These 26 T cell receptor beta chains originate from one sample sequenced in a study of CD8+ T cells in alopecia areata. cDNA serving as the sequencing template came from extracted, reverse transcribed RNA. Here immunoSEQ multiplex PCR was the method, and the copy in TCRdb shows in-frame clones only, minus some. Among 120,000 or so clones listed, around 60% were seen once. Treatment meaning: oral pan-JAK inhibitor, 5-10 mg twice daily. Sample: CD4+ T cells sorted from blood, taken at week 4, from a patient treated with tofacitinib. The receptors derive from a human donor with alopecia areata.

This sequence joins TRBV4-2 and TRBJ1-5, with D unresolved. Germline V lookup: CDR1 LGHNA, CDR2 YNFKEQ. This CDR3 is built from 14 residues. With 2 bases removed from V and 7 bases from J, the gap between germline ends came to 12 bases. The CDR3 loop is CASSQSNGGQPQHF. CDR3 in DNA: TGTGCCAGCAGCCAATCAAATGGTGGCCAGCCCCAGCATTTT.

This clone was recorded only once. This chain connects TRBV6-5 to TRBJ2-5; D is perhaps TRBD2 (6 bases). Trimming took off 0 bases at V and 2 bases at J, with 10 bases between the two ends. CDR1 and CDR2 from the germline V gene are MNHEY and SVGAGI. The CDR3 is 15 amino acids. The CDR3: CASSYSGTLQETQYF. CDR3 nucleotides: TGTGCCAGCAGTTACTCTGGGACTTTACAAGAGACCCAGTACTTC.

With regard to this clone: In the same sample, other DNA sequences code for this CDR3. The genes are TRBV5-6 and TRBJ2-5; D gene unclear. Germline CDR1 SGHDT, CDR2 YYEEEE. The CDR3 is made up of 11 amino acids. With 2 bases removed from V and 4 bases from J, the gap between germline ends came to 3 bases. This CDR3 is CASSFGETQYF. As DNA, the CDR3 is TGTGCCAGCAGCTTCGGAGAGACCCAGTACTTC.

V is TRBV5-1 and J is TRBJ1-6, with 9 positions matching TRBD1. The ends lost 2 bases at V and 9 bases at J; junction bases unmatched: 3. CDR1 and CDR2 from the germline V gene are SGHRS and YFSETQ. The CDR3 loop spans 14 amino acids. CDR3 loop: CASSLQGASSPLHF. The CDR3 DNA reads TGCGCCAGCAGCTTACAGGGGGCAAGTTCACCCCTCCACTTT.

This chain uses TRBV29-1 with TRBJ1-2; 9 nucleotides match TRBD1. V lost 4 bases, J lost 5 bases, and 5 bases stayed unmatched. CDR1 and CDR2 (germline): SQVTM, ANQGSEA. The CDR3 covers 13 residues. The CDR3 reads CSVGGGQGYGYTF. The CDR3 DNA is TGCAGCGTTGGCGGGGGACAGGGTTATGGCTACACCTTC.

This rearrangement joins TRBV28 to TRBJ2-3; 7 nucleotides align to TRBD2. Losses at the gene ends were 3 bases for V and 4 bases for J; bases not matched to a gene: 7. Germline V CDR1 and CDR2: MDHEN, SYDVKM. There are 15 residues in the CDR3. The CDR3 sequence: CASSLEGGRSDTQYF. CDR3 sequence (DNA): TGTGCCAGCAGTTTGGAGGGAGGGAGATCAGATACGCAGTATTTT.

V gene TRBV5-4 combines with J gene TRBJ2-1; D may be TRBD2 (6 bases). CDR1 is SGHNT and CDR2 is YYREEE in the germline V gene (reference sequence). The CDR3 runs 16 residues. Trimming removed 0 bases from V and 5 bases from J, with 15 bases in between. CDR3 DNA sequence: TGTGCCAGCAGCTTGGATTTGGGCGGGATAGACAATGAGCAGTTCTTC. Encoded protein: CASSLDLGGIDNEQFF.

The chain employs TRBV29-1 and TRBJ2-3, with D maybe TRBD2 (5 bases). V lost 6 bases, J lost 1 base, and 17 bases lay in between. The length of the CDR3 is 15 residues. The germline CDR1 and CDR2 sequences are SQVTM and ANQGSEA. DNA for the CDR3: TGCAGCGTCGCCCCGGAGGCCAGCGGCACAGATACGCAGTATTTT. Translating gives CSVAPEASGTDTQYF.

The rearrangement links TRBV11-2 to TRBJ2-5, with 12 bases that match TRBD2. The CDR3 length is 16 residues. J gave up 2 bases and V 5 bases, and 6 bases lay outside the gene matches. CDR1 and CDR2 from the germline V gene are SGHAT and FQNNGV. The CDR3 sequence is CASSPPGTSGQETQYF. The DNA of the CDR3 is TGTGCCAGCAGCCCACCCGGGACTAGCGGGCAAGAGACCCAGTACTTC.

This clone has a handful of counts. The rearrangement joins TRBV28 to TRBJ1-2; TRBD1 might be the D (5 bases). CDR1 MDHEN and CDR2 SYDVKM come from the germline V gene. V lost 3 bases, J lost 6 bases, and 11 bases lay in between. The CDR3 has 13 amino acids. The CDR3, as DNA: TGTGCCAGCAGTTTGTCAGGGCCTCATGGCTACACCTTC. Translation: CASSLSGPHGYTF.

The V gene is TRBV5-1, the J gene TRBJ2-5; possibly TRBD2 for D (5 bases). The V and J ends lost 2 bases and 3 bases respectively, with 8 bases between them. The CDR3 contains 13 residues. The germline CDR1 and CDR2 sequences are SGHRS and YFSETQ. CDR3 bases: TGCGCCAGCAGCTTCGGGGAGAAAGAGACCCAGTACTTC. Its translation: CASSFGEKETQYF.

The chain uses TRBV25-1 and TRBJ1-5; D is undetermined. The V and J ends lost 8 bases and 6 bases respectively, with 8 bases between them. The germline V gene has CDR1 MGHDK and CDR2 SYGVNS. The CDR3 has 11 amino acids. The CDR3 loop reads CASGMSQPQHF. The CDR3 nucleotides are TGTGCCAGCGGGATGAGTCAGCCCCAGCATTTT.

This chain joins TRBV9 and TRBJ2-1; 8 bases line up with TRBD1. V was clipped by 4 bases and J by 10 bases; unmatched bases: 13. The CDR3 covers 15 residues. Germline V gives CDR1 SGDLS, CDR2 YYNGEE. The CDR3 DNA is TGTGCCAGCAGCCCACAGACAGGGGCGGTCGGAGAGCAGTTCTTC. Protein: CASSPQTGAVGEQFF.

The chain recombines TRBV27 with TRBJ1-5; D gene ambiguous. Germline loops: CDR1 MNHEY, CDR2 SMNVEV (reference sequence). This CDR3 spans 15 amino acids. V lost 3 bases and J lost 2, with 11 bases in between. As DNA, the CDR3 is TGTGCCAGCAGTTTTGTGGGGTCAGGCAATCAGCCCCAGCATTTT. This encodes CASSFVGSGNQPQHF.

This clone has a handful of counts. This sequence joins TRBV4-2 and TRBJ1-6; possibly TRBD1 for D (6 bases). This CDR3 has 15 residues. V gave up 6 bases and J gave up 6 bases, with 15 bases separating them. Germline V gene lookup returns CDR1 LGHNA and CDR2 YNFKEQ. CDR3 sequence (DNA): TGTGCCAGCAGAACAGGGAGACAGATTAATTCACCCCTCCACTTT. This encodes CASRTGRQINSPLHF.

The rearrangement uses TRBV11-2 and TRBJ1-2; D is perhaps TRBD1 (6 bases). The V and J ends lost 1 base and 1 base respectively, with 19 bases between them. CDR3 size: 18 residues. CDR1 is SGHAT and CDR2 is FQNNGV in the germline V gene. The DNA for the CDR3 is TGTGCCAGCAGCTTAGGCCCCTTAAGGCGGACAGTTAACTATGGCTACACCTTC. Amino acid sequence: CASSLGPLRRTVNYGYTF.

CDR3 amino acids: CASSHSGSSYEQYF. CDR3 coding DNA: TGCGCCAGCAGTCATTCTGGGAGCTCCTACGAGCAGTACTTC. V and J are TRBV4-3 and TRBJ2-7; a possible D gene is TRBD2 (5 bases). The V end lost 6 bases, the J end lost 0 bases, and 12 bases lay between the germline ends. CDR3 length equals 14 residues. Germline CDR1 reads LGHNA; CDR2 reads YSLEER.

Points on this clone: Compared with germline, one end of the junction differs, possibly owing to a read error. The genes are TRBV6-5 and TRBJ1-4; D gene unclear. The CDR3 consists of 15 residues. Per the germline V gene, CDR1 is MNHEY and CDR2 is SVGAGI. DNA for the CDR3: TGTGCCAGTAGTTGGAGGGCGTCGCCGTCTGAAAAACTGTTTTTT. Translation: CASSWRASPSEKLFF.

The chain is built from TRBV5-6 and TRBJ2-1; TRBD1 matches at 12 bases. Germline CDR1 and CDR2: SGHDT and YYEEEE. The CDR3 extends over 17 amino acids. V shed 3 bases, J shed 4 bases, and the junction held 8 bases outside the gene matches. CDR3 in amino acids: CASSSAGTGGEYNEQFF. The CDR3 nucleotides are TGTGCCAGCAGCTCAGCCGGGACAGGGGGCGAGTACAATGAGCAGTTCTTC.

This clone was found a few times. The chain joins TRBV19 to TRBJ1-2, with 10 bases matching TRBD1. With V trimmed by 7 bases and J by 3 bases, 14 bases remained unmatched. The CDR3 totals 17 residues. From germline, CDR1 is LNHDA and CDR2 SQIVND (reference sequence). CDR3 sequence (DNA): TGTGCCAGTATCGAACAGCCGGGACAGGGGAGAGACTATGGCTACACCTTC. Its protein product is CASIEQPGQGRDYGYTF.

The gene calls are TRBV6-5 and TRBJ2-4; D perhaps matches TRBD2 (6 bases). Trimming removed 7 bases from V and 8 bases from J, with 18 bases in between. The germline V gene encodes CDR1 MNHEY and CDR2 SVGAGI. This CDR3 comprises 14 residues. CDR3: CASTERATGDIQYF. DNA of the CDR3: TGTGCCAGCACCGAAAGGGCCACGGGGGACATTCAGTACTTC.

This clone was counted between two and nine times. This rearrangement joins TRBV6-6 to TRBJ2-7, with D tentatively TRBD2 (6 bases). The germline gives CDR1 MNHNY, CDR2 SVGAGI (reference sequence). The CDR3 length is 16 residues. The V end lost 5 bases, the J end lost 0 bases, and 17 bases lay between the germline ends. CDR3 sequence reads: CASSRPGTSYSYEQYF. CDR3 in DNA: TGTGCCAGCAGTCGGCCAGGGACTTCCTACTCCTACGAGCAGTACTTC.

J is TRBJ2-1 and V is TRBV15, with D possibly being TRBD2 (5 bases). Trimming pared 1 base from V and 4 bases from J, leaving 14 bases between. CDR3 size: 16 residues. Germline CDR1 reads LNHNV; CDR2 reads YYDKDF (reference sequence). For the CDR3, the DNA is TGTGCCACCAGCAGAGTCCCGGGGATTGAGTACAATGAGCAGTTCTTC. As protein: CATSRVPGIEYNEQFF.

The chain's CDR3 is CASSQDFRVGYTF. CDR3 in DNA: TGCGCCAGCAGCCAAGACTTCAGGGTTGGCTACACCTTC. The chain joins TRBV4-3 to TRBJ1-2; D perhaps matches TRBD1 (5 bases). V dropped 0 bases and J dropped 7 bases, with 9 bases sitting between them. Germline CDR1 LGHNA, CDR2 YSLEER. There are 13 residues in the CDR3.

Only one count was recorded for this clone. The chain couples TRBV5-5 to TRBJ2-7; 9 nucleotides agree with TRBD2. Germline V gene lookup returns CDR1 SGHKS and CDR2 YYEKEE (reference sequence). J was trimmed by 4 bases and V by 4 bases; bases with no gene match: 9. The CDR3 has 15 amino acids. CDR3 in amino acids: CASSQTGTSRYEQYF. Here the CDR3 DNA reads TGTGCCAGCAGCCAAACCGGGACTAGCAGGTACGAGCAGTACTTC.

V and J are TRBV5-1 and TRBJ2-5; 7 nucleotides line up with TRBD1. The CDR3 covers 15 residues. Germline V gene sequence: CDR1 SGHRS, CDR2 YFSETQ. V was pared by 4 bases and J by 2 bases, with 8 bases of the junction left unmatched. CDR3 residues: CASSQIGTEQETQYF. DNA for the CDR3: TGCGCCAGCAGCCAAATTGGGACAGAGCAAGAGACCCAGTACTTC.